Listed here is a single T cell receptor (beta chain). Its specificity is unknown. The data were taken from a study of shared clonotypes between healthy human individuals. The overall study: Per-donor plates numbered three CD4 naive, three CD4 memory, two CD8 naive and one CD8 memory.

Naive CD8 cells lacked CD45RO, underwent positive selection for CCR7 and left out terminally differentiated effector memory CD45RA+ cells. The V gene end was trimmed by 2 bases and the J gene end by 7 bases; junction bases not matched to a gene: 8. CDR3 size: 15 residues. CDR1 MNHNY and CDR2 SVGAGI come from the germline V gene (reference sequence). Libraries were prepared by immunoSEQ multiplex PCR; TCRdb keeps only in-frame clonotypes and omits some of them. The sample shows approximately 2,200,000 clones, 85% to 95% of them seen only once. Study conclusions and caveats: Rarefaction indicated that sorted-subset sequencing remained incomplete although depth was large. Larger estimated richness was generally recorded for naive subsets relative to memory subsets. Generation probability values for non-shared clonotypes were lower than those for clonotypes shared by all four donors.

The sample taken for sequencing was naive CD8+ T cells from PBMCs. The TCR originated in a man aged 18 to 30 in good health. Some clones in this sample may be carry-over from other donors' samples. This sequence joins TRBV6-6 and TRBJ2-1; TRBD2 matches at 7 bases. As DNA, the CDR3 is TGTGCCAGCAGTTACGGTCCGGGAGGTGAGAATGAGCAGTTCTTC. Encoded protein: CASSYGPGGENEQFF.